This TCR beta chain appears in the sequencing data of a study of blood T cell repertoires in COVID-19. For the study at large: From T cells, B-cell-depleted T cells, or PBMCs came the material, which was cDNA or gDNA.

TCRdb keeps only in-frame clones here, not all; method: immunoSEQ multiplex PCR. The repertoire holds 95,000 to 150,000 clones, with 85% to 90% as singletons. Germline CDR1 and CDR2: SQVTM and ANQGSEA. The CDR3 is 12 residues long. Trimming removed 7 bases at V and 7 bases at J, with 16 bases between. This sequence joins TRBV29-1 and TRBJ1-2; possibly TRBD1 for D (5 bases). The sequence came from a man aged 80 or over with active or convalescent COVID-19. The specimen sequenced was peripheral blood. CDR3 residues: CSGRAPWGGYTF. The CDR3 coding sequence is TGCAGCGGCAGGGCCCCTTGGGGTGGCTACACCTTC.